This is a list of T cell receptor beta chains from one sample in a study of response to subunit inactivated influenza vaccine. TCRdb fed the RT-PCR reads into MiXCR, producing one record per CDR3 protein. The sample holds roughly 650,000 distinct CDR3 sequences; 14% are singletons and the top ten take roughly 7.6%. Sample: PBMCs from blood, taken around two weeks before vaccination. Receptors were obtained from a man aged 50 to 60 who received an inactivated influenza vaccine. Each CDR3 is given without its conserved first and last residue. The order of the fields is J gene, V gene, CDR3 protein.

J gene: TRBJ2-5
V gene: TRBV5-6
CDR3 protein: ASSQRQTQETQY

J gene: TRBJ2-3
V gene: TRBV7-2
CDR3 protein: ASSLVPSGSLYTQY

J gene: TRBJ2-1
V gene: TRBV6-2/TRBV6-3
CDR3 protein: ASSGFGGSGYEQF

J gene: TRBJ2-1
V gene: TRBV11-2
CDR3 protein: ASSPDRQSYNEQF

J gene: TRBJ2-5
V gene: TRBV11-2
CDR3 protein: ASSLGPEGRETQY

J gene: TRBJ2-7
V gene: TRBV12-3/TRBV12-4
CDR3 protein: ASSLGGAAHSEQY

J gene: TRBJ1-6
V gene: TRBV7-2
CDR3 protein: ASSWGGNYNSPLH

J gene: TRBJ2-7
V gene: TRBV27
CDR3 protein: ASSLSGRVSEQY

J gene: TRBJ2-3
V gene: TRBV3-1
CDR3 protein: ASSLLGQSTDTQY

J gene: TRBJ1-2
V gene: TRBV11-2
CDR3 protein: ASSSLRDRGNGYT

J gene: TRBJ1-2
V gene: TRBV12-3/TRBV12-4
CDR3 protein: ASRDRRLIGYT

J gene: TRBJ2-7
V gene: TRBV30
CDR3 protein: AWSVRGATGEQY

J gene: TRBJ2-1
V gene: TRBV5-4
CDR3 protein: ASSIDSNEQF

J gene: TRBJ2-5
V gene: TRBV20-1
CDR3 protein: SARDSGQGGSKTQY

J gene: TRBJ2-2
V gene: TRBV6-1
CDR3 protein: ASTPGTWNTGELF

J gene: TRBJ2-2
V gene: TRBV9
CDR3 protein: ASSVDGRSGGELF

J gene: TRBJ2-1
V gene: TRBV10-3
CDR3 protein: AISERLAGGTYNEQF

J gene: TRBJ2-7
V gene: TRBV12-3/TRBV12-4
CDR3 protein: ASSLSAGIGNEQY

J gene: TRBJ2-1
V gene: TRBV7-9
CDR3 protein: ASSLIQGRGNNEQF

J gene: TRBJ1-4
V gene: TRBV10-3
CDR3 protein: AISKTSTNEKLF

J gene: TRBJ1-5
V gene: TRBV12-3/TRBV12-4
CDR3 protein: ASSIGTGALNQPQH